Listed here are 8 T cell receptor beta chains from one sample, sequenced in a study of blood T cells in healthy people across ages. For the second PCR, which ran for about 6 to 12 cycles, a sample-barcoded 5' primer and a J-beta primer mix were used. TCRdb recomputed calls from the 5' RACE reads with MiXCR, one row per CDR3 protein. The sample contains over 1,200,000 distinct CDR3 sequences, 45% to 70% of which appear only once. The sequencing input was blood. The origin of the receptors is a man younger than 30 in good health.

This clonotype was seen a few times. The V and J genes are TRBV6-5 and TRBJ2-5, with 7 bases that match TRBD2. The J call may be mistaken, given a closer DNA end match to TRBJ2-7. Germline loops: CDR1 MNHEY, CDR2 SVGAGI. The CDR3 is made up of 12 amino acids. CDR3: CASLAETYEQYF. As DNA, the CDR3 is TGTGCCAGCCTAGCGGAAACCTACGAGCAGTACTTC.

V gene TRBV6-5 combines with J gene TRBJ2-7; 8 bases are a match to TRBD1. Germline V lookup: CDR1 MNHEY, CDR2 SVGAGI. This CDR3 comprises 13 residues. J was trimmed by 3 bases and V by 5 bases; bases with no gene match: 3. CDR3 sequence reads: CASSDGQGYEQYF. CDR3 nucleotides: TGTGCCAGCAGTGACGGACAGGGCTACGAGCAGTACTTC.

The rearrangement joins TRBV7-2 to TRBJ1-2; 10 bases agree with TRBD1. The CDR3 is 15 residues long. V shed 0 bases and J 7 bases; nucleotides not matched to a gene: 5. CDR1 is SGHTA, CDR2 FQGNSA, per germline. CDR3 coding DNA: TGTGCCAGCAGCTTAGCCGGACAGGGGGTTTGTGGCTACACCTTC. Its protein is CASSLAGQGVCGYTF.

The rearrangement joins TRBV30 to TRBJ2-2; the D is unclear. The CDR3 has 15 residues. The ends were cut back, 0 bases at V and 4 bases at J, with 12 bases in the middle. Germline CDR1 GTSNPN, CDR2 SVGIG (reference sequence). CDR3 amino acids: CAWSVVSLGTGELFF. DNA of the CDR3: TGTGCCTGGAGTGTTGTTAGTCTTGGCACCGGGGAGCTGTTTTTT.

J is TRBJ2-7 and V is TRBV6-5; 8 bases fit TRBD2. V lost 2 bases, J lost 2 bases, and 5 bases stayed unmatched. Germline V CDR1 and CDR2: MNHEY, SVGAGI. CDR3 length: 15 residues. CDR3 sequence (DNA): TGTGCCAGCAGTTACAGCGGGAGAGGTACCTACGAGCAGTACTTC. Its translation: CASSYSGRGTYEQYF.

V usage is TRBV6-1 and J usage is TRBJ2-2; D ambiguous. The CDR3 totals 15 residues. V lost 3 bases and J lost 2, with 10 bases in between. Germline CDR1 is MNHNS and CDR2 is SASEGT. This CDR3 reads CASSEGGRNTGELFF. In DNA form, the CDR3 reads TGTGCCAGCAGTGAGGGTGGTCGAAACACCGGGGAGCTGTTTTTT.

J is TRBJ2-3 and V is TRBV6-1; D is undetermined. Germline assignment: CDR1 MNHNS and CDR2 SASEGT. The CDR3 runs to 14 residues. V was trimmed by 10 bases and J by 0 bases, leaving 14 bases between them. The CDR3 DNA is TGTGCCACGACCCCACACTTGAGCACAGATACGCAGTATTTT. Amino acids: CATTPHLSTDTQYF.

The V and J genes are TRBV30 and TRBJ1-4, with D perhaps TRBD1 (6 bases). Deletions cut 6 bases from V and 7 bases from J, with 15 bases between. Germline V gives CDR1 GTSNPN, CDR2 SVGIG (reference sequence). The CDR3 loop spans 13 amino acids. CDR3 loop: CACPGEWGEKLFF. The CDR3 nucleotides are TGTGCCTGCCCAGGGGAGTGGGGTGAAAAACTGTTTTTT.